The 11 T cell receptor beta chains in this list originate from one sample, sequenced in a study of cytomegalovirus exposure and HLA in healthy donors. The PCR ran on 60 Vbeta and 13 Jbeta primers. Profiled with immunoSEQ multiplex PCR; TCRdb holds only in-frame clones, not every one. Listed are approximately 170,000 clones; approximately 0.72% falls within the top ten. Sequenced sample: PBMCs. These TCRs come from a woman younger than 35 in good health and CMV-seropositive.

The rearrangement links TRBV13 to TRBJ1-1; D is possibly TRBD1 (6 bases). In germline, CDR1 is PRHDT, CDR2 FYEKMQ (reference sequence). The length of the CDR3 is 12 residues. Trimming cost V 1 base and J 7 bases, with 7 bases left between them. The CDR3, as DNA: TGTGCCAGCAGCTTAGCCAGGGGTGAAGCTTTCTTT. Protein: CASSLARGEAFF.

The V call is TRBV15, the J call TRBJ2-3; D is undetermined. Germline values: CDR1 LNHNV, CDR2 YYDKDF (reference sequence). Trimming left V 3 bases short and J 3 bases short, with 10 bases between. This CDR3 has 14 residues. CDR3 coding DNA: TGTGCCACCAGCAGCCCCCTCGGTACAGATACGCAGTATTTT. This encodes CATSSPLGTDTQYF.

The rearrangement links TRBV10-3 to TRBJ1-3; TRBD1 matches 10 bases. The CDR3 has 13 amino acids. J lost 2 bases, V lost 9 bases, and 1 base had no gene match. The germline CDR1 and CDR2 sequences are ENHRY and SYGVKD. CDR3: CAIGTGAGNTIYF. DNA of the CDR3: TGTGCCATTGGGACAGGGGCTGGAAACACCATATATTTT.

V gene TRBV12-5 combines with J gene TRBJ1-3, with TRBD1 identical over 7 bases. J lost 0 bases, V lost 0 bases, and 8 bases had no gene match. The CDR3 is 18 residues long. The germline V gene has CDR1 LGHNT and CDR2 FRNRAP. CDR3 sequence: CASGLVRGQGGSGNTIYF. The CDR3 region has the DNA TGTGCTAGTGGTTTGGTAAGGGGGCAAGGGGGCTCTGGAAACACCATATATTTT.

This rearrangement joins TRBV28 to TRBJ2-7, with 12 bases fitting TRBD2. The germline V gene has CDR1 MDHEN and CDR2 SYDVKM. The CDR3 runs to 15 residues. V shed 2 bases and J 7 bases; nucleotides not matched to a gene: 6. The CDR3 is CASSLQTSGRGEQYF. The CDR3, as DNA: TGTGCCAGCAGTTTACAGACTAGCGGGAGAGGTGAGCAGTACTTC.

The chain carries TRBV7-9 and TRBJ2-1, with D possibly being TRBD2 (7 bases). The ends were cut back, 3 bases at V and 5 bases at J, with 20 bases in the middle. There are 17 residues in the CDR3. CDR1 SEHNR and CDR2 FQNEAQ come from the germline V gene (reference sequence). Here the CDR3 DNA reads TGTGCCAGCAGCTTTAGAGGGGGTAGGGGGGGAAACAATGAGCAGTTCTTC. Amino acid sequence: CASSFRGGRGGNNEQFF.

The chain recombines TRBV5-1 with TRBJ2-7; 8 positions match TRBD1. The germline V gene has CDR1 SGHRS and CDR2 YFSETQ. The V gene end was trimmed by 0 bases and the J gene end by 5 bases; junction bases not matched to a gene: 7. The CDR3 covers 15 residues. The CDR3 here is CASSLGDTGGHEQYF. The CDR3 coding sequence is TGCGCCAGCAGCTTGGGTGACACAGGGGGACACGAGCAGTACTTC.

The J gene is TRBJ2-1, the V gene TRBV19; the match to TRBD2 covers 7 bases. Germline CDR1 LNHDA, CDR2 SQIVND (reference sequence). Unmatched junction bases numbered 10, after V lost 3 bases and J lost 8 bases. CDR3 length: 15 amino acids. CDR3 nucleotide sequence: TGTGCCAGTAGTATTGGGAAGGGAGGGGTCGATGAGCAGTTCTTC. It is translated as CASSIGKGGVDEQFF.

V is TRBV4-1 and J is TRBJ2-1; 10 bases align to TRBD2. CDR1 and CDR2 from the germline V gene are MGHRA and YSYEKL. J lost 4 bases, V lost 5 bases, and 8 bases had no gene match. The CDR3 covers 16 residues. The CDR3 bases are TGCGCCAGCAGCAACCCCGGACTAGCGGCGTACAATGAGCAGTTCTTC. This translates into CASSNPGLAAYNEQFF.

The V call is TRBV6-5, the J call TRBJ1-4; the D gene is possibly TRBD1 (5 bases). Trimming stripped 8 bases from V and 7 bases from J, with 17 bases between. The CDR3 length is 14 residues. In germline, CDR1 is MNHEY, CDR2 SVGAGI. The DNA of the CDR3 is TGTGCCAGCGGGGAGTTCTACGGGGGTGAAAAACTGTTTTTT. Protein: CASGEFYGGEKLFF.

This chain joins TRBV7-2 and TRBJ2-5; D is perhaps TRBD2 (5 bases). Germline CDR1 and CDR2: SGHTA and FQGNSA. V was pared by 6 bases and J by 1 base, with 12 bases between. The CDR3 has 14 residues. As DNA, the CDR3 is TGTGCCAGCAGACCCGGACTGTTCCAAGAGACCCAGTACTTC. This codes for CASRPGLFQETQYF.